Below, one T cell receptor (beta chain) is given with its context. Starting from approximately 0.45 ug of total RNA, TCR beta cDNA was produced with a primer in the constant region. Libraries of TCR beta came from three nested multiplex PCR rounds with slightly modified ARM-PCR. The first two PCR rounds used TRBV1-TRBV30 forward primers with a C-beta reverse primer, about 10 cycles each. TCRdb re-analysed the multiplex PCR reads in MiXCR, keeping a single row per CDR3 protein. Counted here are about 190,000 distinct CDR3 sequences, around four fifths occurring once; the ten biggest clones make up around 18%. This CDR3 spans 16 amino acids. CDR1 SQVTM and CDR2 ANQGSEA come from the germline V gene. V was trimmed by 7 bases and J by 4 bases, leaving 25 bases between them. This sample was taken from a study of tumor-infiltrating lymphocytes in primary liver carcinoma. Study-wide context: Samples yielded about 3.5 to 7.5 million productive TCRbeta reads, similar across tissue types.

Joint extraction of RNA and DNA used about 17-32 mg of bulk tissue that was unsorted. Sequenced input: tumor tissue from primary liver carcinoma. The J gene is TRBJ2-5, the V gene TRBV29-1; D may correspond to TRBD1 or TRBD2 (6 bases each). This receptor was identified in a man in his forties with primary liver carcinoma and hepatitis B virus infection. The DNA for the CDR3 is TGCAGCGCTTACACGACTCCGGGACAAGCGGGAGAGACCCAGTACTTC. It is translated as CSAYTTPGQAGETQYF.